This T cell receptor beta chain was observed in a study of regulatory T cells listed by TCRdb under 2018. Study-wide context: The study compared T-cell receptor beta repertoires of sorted regulatory, conventional CD4+ and CD8+ T cells in CD3G-deficient patients with those in healthy controls.

Paper-wide results and their limitations: Repertoires from patients had restricted unique TRB V-J pairs and skewed V and J gene usage, with the strongest effect in regulatory T cells. Hydrophobic residues at CDR3 positions 6 and 7 were enriched in conventional CD4+ T cells from CD3G-deficient patients, suggesting more self-reactive specificities.

All CD3G-deficient patients had evidence of autoimmunity, which was more severe in two of the patients. Patients ranged from 2 to 39 years of age at testing and had reduced naive and increased memory CD4+ and CD8+ T-cell proportions. CD4+ cells were FACS-sorted into CD25-high CD127-low regulatory T cells and CD25-low CD127-high conventional CD4+ T cells. Five to seven individuals with CD3G deficiency were included in the patient group. Patient samples and clinical data came from an international physician network spanning the United States, Europe and Asia. Ficoll density separation was used to isolate peripheral blood mononuclear cells. The multiplex PCR relied on 52 forward TRBV primers and 13 reverse TRBJ primers, and amplification bias was corrected through assay-based and computational methods. Rearranged TRB loci were amplified from genomic DNA by multiplex PCR within the immunoSEQ assay. An Illumina HiSeq platform was used to sequence the TRB amplicons. Per the original workflow: Raw sequences were error-filtered and aligned to reference gene sequences by custom algorithms, then analyzed with the immunoSEQ online tools. Frequencies of productive and nonproductive TRB rearrangements were evaluated among both unique and total sequences. Assessment of potential self-reactivity relied on the hydrophobicity of positions 6 and 7 in the TRB CDR3, along with their amino acid composition. Prism software was used to run t tests, Mann-Whitney tests or two-way ANOVA for comparisons between groups. TCRdb took this table from immuneACCESS and kept in-frame rearrangements with V and J called. Such tables lack part of the clones; where checked against another copy, unresolved V genes explain under half of the gap, and the rest is unexplained. The DNA was the basis for D and trimming; V, J and clone size are from that table. In this sample the table shows around 29,000 clones, around 93% of which occur a single time. The ten top clones hold roughly 1.4% of the sample.

A note on this clone: No antigen is known for it. The input lacks base qualities; no much larger clone sits a single base away.

The sequencing sample was made of conventional CD4+ T cells sorted from blood. This receptor was obtained from a young adult with CD3G deficiency.

The nucleotides are TGTGCCAGCAGCTTAGGGGGACAGGGAGGAGTTACAGATACGCAGTATTTT. This is translated as CASSLGGQGGVTDTQYF. The sequence links TRBV7-9 to TRBJ2-3; TRBD1 matches 9 bases in the middle. CDR1 and CDR2 are drawn from the germline V gene (reference sequence): SEHNR, FQNEAQ. The CDR3 spans 17 residues, from the cysteine through the phenylalanine. CDR3 DNA is the only sequence kept; it has 51 bases, read in frame from the first base. Trimming leaves V shorter by 1 base and J shorter by 3 bases, with the junction holding 8 bases beyond the gene matches.